This note documents a single T cell receptor beta chain sequence. Antigen specificity is unknown. This entry comes from a study of T cell responses to AZD1222 COVID-19 vaccine. Study conclusions and caveats: White British donors predominated, females outnumbered males, and clonal diversity was possibly underestimated. Nearly half of the spike-specific TCRs reportedly recognize variant regions that carry no mutations.

Data came from immunoSEQ multiplex PCR; TCRdb stores just in-frame clones and leaves some out. The top ten hold roughly an eighth of the sample, which has about 84,000 clones, approximately 85% seen once. Germline assignment: CDR1 MNHEY and CDR2 SMNVEV (reference sequence). V was clipped by 2 bases and J by 9 bases; unmatched bases: 6. This CDR3 has 14 amino acids. The rearrangement uses TRBV27 and TRBJ2-1, with TRBD2 matching over 8 bases. The origin of this receptor is an adult who received the AZD1222 COVID-19 vaccine. The source material was peripheral blood, sampled 28 days after the second AZD1222 dose. CDR3 in amino acids: CASSLRGLGTEQFF. CDR3 nucleotides: TGTGCCAGCAGTTTACGGGGACTAGGGACTGAGCAGTTCTTC.